This T cell receptor beta chain emerged from a study of CD8 T cells in Susac syndrome. The RNA input was roughly 0.45 to 1 ug, and it was reverse transcribed with random hexamers. From the immunoSEQ multiplex PCR reads, TCRdb called clonotypes with MiXCR, one entry per CDR3 protein. The sample has roughly 180,000 distinct CDR3 sequences, 90% to 95% seen once; the top ten hold about 0.1%. Of note for this clonotype: The junction does not match germline at one end; this may be a read error.

The V gene's germline CDR1 is SGHRS and CDR2 YFSETQ. This CDR3 spans 13 amino acids. This chain connects TRBV5-1 to TRBJ1-1; no definite D call. Sequencing was done on a sample of CD4+ T cells from PBMCs. This TCR was recovered from a human donor with Susac syndrome. CDR3 sequence: CASSLGANTEAFF. The CDR3 DNA reads TGTGCCAGCAGCTTAGGTGCGAACACTGAAGCTTTCTTT.